Sequencing of this TCR beta chain was carried out in a study of beta chain features in type 1 diabetes (dated by TCRdb to 2016 to 2019). A note on the overall study: No differences in mean age, gender distribution, total cell number or subset yield were found between patients and healthy donors. A total of 85 million to 140 million sorted cells were examined across all samples, and a strong correlation was observed between cell number per subset and RNA yield. In the study, recently diagnosed type 1 diabetes patients and matched healthy donors were compared on the TCRB repertoires of their sorted circulating CD4+ T cell subsets. Whereas all 30 or so donors provided naive and central memory subsets, regulatory and stem cell-like memory subsets were isolated from just 8 patients and about 8 healthy donors. The research as a whole found: Patients with type 1 diabetes made fewer insertions and deleted more nucleotides at VDJ recombination sites, implying thymic rearrangement abnormalities. Type 1 diabetes patients showed a moderate but significant shortening of TCRB CDR3 length in all four CD4+ subsets. Only small numbers of individuals were included in the HLA sub-analyses, which left unresolved whether HLA type had any influence on TCRB rearrangement. Because cDNA was sequenced instead of genomic DNA, highly expressing activated cells could be over-represented, though the groups showed no difference in activation or CD3 levels. Shorter templates might be favored by PCR, yet because patient and control samples were amplified and corrected together, any such skew would affect both groups equally. Naive, central memory and regulatory TCRB repertoires appeared to be more similar among patients than among healthy donors.

A remark on this clone: The clone's antigen remains unknown. Base qualities are not recorded, but no much larger clone differs from it by a single base.

From each donor, a single peripheral blood sample of 90 to 150 mL on average was drawn into heparinised tubes. A BD FACSAria II was used to sort naive, central memory, regulatory and stem cell-like memory CD4+ T cells with a panel that included CD45RO, CCR7, CD25, CD127, CD95 and CD27. Purity was above 95% for every sorted population. Right away, PBMCs were isolated by Lymphoprep density gradient centrifugation and were stained directly, with no culture step. So that batch effects would be minimized, each experiment stained and sorted samples in pairs, pairing one healthy donor with one patient. V trim: 0 bases; J trim: 2 bases; unmatched bases: 8. CDR1 and CDR2 are read off the germline V gene as MGHDK and SYGVNS. Reading from cysteine to phenylalanine, the CDR3 counts 18 amino acids. Only CDR3 DNA remains: 54 bases, in frame from the first base. The entire amount of isolated RNA was reverse transcribed using the High Capacity cDNA Reverse Transcription Kit, so the sequenced TCRB transcripts were expressed ones. Naive, central memory and regulatory T cell samples underwent deep immunoSEQ sequencing, averaging around 3.7 million total reads per sample. Sorted cells were lysed in RLT buffer, and RNA was extracted using DNase-treated RNeasy Micro or Mini kits according to cell number. Each cell subset was processed separately to prevent cross-contamination, with patient and healthy donor samples processed together. Using the immunoSEQ multiplex PCR, TCRB sequences were amplified from cDNA into 87-bp fragments spanning the CDR3 region. Sequencing of the amplicons was performed on the Illumina HiSeq platform. Per the authors' processing: PCR bias was corrected computationally using synthetic template baselines, and reads within Hamming distance 2 were collapsed, with unmergeable singletons discarded. Reads were aligned against IMGT so that V, D and J genes, CDR3 length and insertions or deletions at six rearrangement sites could be assigned. Within each subset, clonotype counts were normalized to sorted cell number, after which true diversity and Gini coefficients were computed with the tcR R package. The overlap coefficient, calculated on TCRB nucleotide sequences, was used to quantify repertoire sharing. Out-of-frame TCRB sequences from naive cells were analyzed as a proxy for the pre-selection repertoire. The clones in this table, taken by TCRdb from immuneACCESS, are in-frame only. Not every clone is retained; where verified, under half of the shortfall comes from an unresolved V gene, and the cause of the rest is unknown. V, J and clone size are taken as reported in that table, and D and trimming were inferred from the DNA itself. For this sample there are approximately 150,000 clones; 10% appear just once. The ten largest clones represent about 1.3% of the sample.

The TCR was taken from a man between 18 and 35 years old in good health. The sequencing sample was made of naive CD4+ T cells from blood. The meaning of the sample's cell subset or site label: true naive CD4+ T cells. The chain is encoded by TRBV25-1 joined to TRBJ2-1; TRBD2 lines up with 9 middle nucleotides. The DNA sequence is TGTGCCAGCAGTGAATACCCCCGAGCTAGCGGGGCCTACAATGAGCAGTTCTTC. The resulting protein is CASSEYPRASGAYNEQFF.